This T cell receptor beta chain is from a study of cytomegalovirus exposure and HLA in healthy donors. Whole-study context: Researchers found that approximately 85% of over 350 genotyped donors fell within the Caucasian-associated ancestry cluster.

The trim removed 6 bases at V and 3 bases at J, leaving 8 bases unmatched. Germline V lookup: CDR1 KGHSH, CDR2 LQKENI. The CDR3 sequence is 14 residues long. Healthy bone marrow donors made up the donor group. The primer mix had 60 Vbeta and 13 Jbeta primers. The table came from immunoSEQ multiplex PCR; TCRdb's copy has only in-frame clones and leaves some out. The data show 130,000 to 150,000 clones, 78% seen once. A note on this clone: Its specificity is unknown.

Overall study results and limits: A later analysis linked some 17,000 TCR beta sequences to HLA alleles at 0.05 false discovery rate.

Input material: PBMCs. This TCR was sampled from a man aged 35-49 years in good health and CMV-seropositive. The chain has TRBV18 and TRBJ2-7, with 7 bases fitting TRBD2. CDR3 sequence: CASSHSSGDYEQYF. In DNA, the CDR3 is TGTGCCAGCTCCCATTCGAGCGGGGACTACGAGCAGTACTTC.